This TCR beta chain was captured in a study of T cell repertoires in cytomegalovirus infection. Background on the study: The authors relied on CMV epitopes, both recently identified HLA-C-restricted and well-studied HLA-B-restricted. TCR beta signatures that were public indicated CMV infection and matching HLA type.

About this clonotype itself: The target antigen is unknown.

TCRdb passed the reads through MiXCR, listing each CDR3 protein once. The table includes around 540,000 distinct CDR3 sequences, 30% to 40% detected once. V lost 7 bases and J lost 6; bases outside the gene matches: 7. This CDR3 comprises 14 residues. Per germline, CDR1 SGHTA and CDR2 FQGNSA. Study-wide results and limits: The study found HLA-C-restricted CMV-specific TCR beta clonotypes dominating the ex vivo response. People with CMV and the relevant HLA were identified by cumulative public TCR beta family frequency.

The J gene is TRBJ2-3, the V gene TRBV7-2; TRBD2 matches 10 bases. The material sequenced was cultured PBMCs, taken from culture after CMV antigen stimulation. The TCR was taken from a human donor in good health (CMV status not recorded). Some clones in this sample may be carry-over from other donors' samples. Here the CDR3 DNA reads TGTGCCAGCAAAAAAGCGGGAGGGGACGATACGCAGTATTTT. This gives the protein CASKKAGGDDTQYF.